This TCR beta chain came from a study of T-cell reconstitution after alpha-beta-depleted transplantation in children. Using unique molecular identifiers, the investigators prepared the TCRbeta library. TCRdb called the PCR reads again in MiXCR, with one record for every CDR3 protein. The sample contains 130,000 to 150,000 distinct CDR3 sequences, around 8.5% of which appear only once. The V gene's germline CDR1 is MGHRA and CDR2 YSYEKL. The ends were cut back, 0 bases at V and 1 base at J, with 6 bases in the middle. The length of the CDR3 is 14 residues. The clonotype originates from a female patient aged 2-9 years who had a stem cell transplant for congenital amegakaryocytic thrombocytopenia, so the T cells may come from the graft donor. J is TRBJ1-2 and V is TRBV4-1; D is unresolved. The sample in question was PBMCs, mostly from graft donor cells, obtained 180 days after TCRalphabeta/CD19-depleted stem cell transplant. This chain's CDR3 is CASSQDRINYGYTF. DNA for the CDR3: TGCGCCAGCAGCCAAGACAGAATTAACTATGGCTACACCTTC.